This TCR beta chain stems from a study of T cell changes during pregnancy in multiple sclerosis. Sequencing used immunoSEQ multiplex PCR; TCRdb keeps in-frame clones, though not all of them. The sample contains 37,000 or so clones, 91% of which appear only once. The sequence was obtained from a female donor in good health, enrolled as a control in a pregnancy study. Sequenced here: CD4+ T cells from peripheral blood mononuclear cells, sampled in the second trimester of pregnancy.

The DNA of the CDR3 is TGCGCCAGCAGCCGATTGATGGGGGCCTTCGCCTACAATGAGCAGTTCTTC. Its protein product is CASSRLMGAFAYNEQFF. The rearrangement links TRBV4-1 to TRBJ2-1, with D possibly being TRBD1 (6 bases). V lost 4 bases to trimming and J lost 2 bases, with 18 bases between them. Germline CDR1 and CDR2: MGHRA and YSYEKL. The CDR3 sequence is 17 residues long.